This TCR beta chain was sequenced in a study of shared clonotypes between healthy human individuals. Findings and caveats of the study: Memory subsets had estimated richness that was generally smaller than that of naive subsets. The sharing of approximately 5.1% of naive CD4 clonotypes was seen across a handful of donors.

Some clones are missing from TCRdb's copy, which holds only in-frame ones; the method was immunoSEQ multiplex PCR. Of 1.4 million or so clones in the sample, approximately 98.5% were seen once. A remark on this clone: The target antigen is unknown.

The CDR3 length is 14 residues. The V gene is TRBV21-1, the J gene TRBJ1-2. TRBV21-1 is classified as a pseudogene. The receptor's source is a man aged 30-40 years in good health. Sequenced material: naive CD4+ T cells sorted from blood. Subset of the sample: CD45RA+ positively selected. Written as DNA, the CDR3 is TGTGCCAGCAGTAAAGGGCGTCCAATCTATGGCTACACCTTC. Its translation is CASSKGRPIYGYTF.